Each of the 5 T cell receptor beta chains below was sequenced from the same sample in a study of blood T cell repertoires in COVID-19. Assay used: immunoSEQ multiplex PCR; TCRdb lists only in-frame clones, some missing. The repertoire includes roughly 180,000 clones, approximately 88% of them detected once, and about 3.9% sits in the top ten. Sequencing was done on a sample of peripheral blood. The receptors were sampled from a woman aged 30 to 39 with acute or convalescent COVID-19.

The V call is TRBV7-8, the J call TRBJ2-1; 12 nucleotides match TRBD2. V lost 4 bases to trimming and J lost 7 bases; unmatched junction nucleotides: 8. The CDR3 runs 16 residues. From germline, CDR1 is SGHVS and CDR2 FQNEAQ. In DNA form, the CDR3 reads TGTGCCAGCAGCTCCGGACTAGCGGGAAGGGTTAATGAGCAGTTCTTC. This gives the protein CASSSGLAGRVNEQFF.

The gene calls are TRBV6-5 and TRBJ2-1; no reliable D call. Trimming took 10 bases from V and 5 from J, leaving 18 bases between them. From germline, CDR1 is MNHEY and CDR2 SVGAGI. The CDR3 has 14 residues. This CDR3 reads CATYPADGDNEQFF. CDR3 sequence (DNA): TGTGCCACTTACCCGGCGGATGGAGACAATGAGCAGTTCTTC.

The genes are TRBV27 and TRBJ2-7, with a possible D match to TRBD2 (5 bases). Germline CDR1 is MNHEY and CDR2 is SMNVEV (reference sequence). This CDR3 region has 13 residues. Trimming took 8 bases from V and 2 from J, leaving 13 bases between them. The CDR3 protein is CASRRAEPYEQYF. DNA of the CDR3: TGTGCCAGCCGGCGGGCGGAACCCTACGAGCAGTACTTC.

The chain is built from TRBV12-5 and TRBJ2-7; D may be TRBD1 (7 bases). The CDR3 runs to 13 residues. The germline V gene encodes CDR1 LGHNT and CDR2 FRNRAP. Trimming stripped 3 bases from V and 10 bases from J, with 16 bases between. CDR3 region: CASGLGLLGGQYF. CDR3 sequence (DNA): TGTGCTAGTGGTTTAGGACTACTAGGGGGCCAGTACTTC.

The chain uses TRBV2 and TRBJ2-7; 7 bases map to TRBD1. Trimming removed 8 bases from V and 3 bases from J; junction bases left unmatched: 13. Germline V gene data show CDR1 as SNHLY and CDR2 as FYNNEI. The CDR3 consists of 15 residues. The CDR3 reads CASRALTGQLYEQYF. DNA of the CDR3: TGTGCCAGCCGTGCTCTTACGGGACAGCTCTACGAGCAGTACTTC. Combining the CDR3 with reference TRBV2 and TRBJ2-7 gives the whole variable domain EPEVTQTPSHQVTQMGQEVILRCVPISNHLYFYWYRQILGQKVEFLVSFYNNEISEKSEIFDDQFSVERPDGSNFTLKIRSTKLEDSAMYFCASRALTGQLYEQYFGPGTRLTVT.